These T cell receptor beta chains were read from a single sample in a study of CD8 T cells in ankylosing spondylitis. TCRdb analysed the 5' RACE reads with MiXCR anew, one entry per CDR3 protein. The sample holds 130,000 or so distinct CDR3 sequences, more than 15% seen once. What was sequenced was blood, either unsorted or a sorted T cell fraction (not recorded which). The receptors stem from a male donor with ankylosing spondylitis. Each CDR3 is given with its conserved first and last residue. D genes are given only for firm matches. Some rows mark clone size as missing; the rest say once, few, many or name a class of expanded clone.

V gene: TRBV5-1; J gene: TRBJ2-7; CDR3 length: 17; clone size: .; D gene: TRBD2; CDR3 DNA: TGCGCCAGCAGCCTGCCAGAGCGGGGACCCTCAGAGGGGGAGCAGTACTTC; CDR3 protein: CASSLPERGPSEGEQYF
V gene: TRBV6-2/TRBV6-3; J gene: TRBJ2-1; CDR3 length: 15; clone size: few; D gene: .; CDR3 DNA: TGTGCCAGCAGGACGGGGGACCCAGCTTGGAATGAGCAGTTCTTC; CDR3 protein: CASRTGDPAWNEQFF
V gene: TRBV14; J gene: TRBJ1-1; CDR3 length: 14; clone size: few; D gene: .; CDR3 DNA: TGTGCCAGCAGCCAAGCGCAGGTTAACACTGAAGCTTTCTTT; CDR3 protein: CASSQAQVNTEAFF
V gene: TRBV7-9; J gene: TRBJ1-6; CDR3 length: 14; clone size: few; D gene: TRBD1; CDR3 DNA: TGTGCCAGCAGCCGGACAGGGGTGGCCTCACCCCTCCACTTT; CDR3 protein: CASSRTGVASPLHF
V gene: TRBV23-1; J gene: TRBJ2-7; CDR3 length: 16; clone size: few; D gene: .; CDR3 DNA: TGCGCCAGCCCCGGTCACGGAAAGGGGGGTTCCTACGAGCAGTACTTC; CDR3 protein: CASPGHGKGGSYEQYF
V gene: TRBV7-9; J gene: TRBJ1-2; CDR3 length: 12; clone size: .; D gene: .; CDR3 DNA: TGTGCCAGCACCATTGCTAACTATGGCTACACCTTC; CDR3 protein: CASTIANYGYTF
V gene: TRBV12-3/TRBV12-4; J gene: TRBJ2-7; CDR3 length: 14; clone size: .; D gene: .; CDR3 DNA: TGTGCCAGCAGTTTGGCGGGTAACTCCTACGAGCAGTACTTC; CDR3 protein: CASSLAGNSYEQYF
V gene: TRBV7-3; J gene: TRBJ2-1; CDR3 length: 16; clone size: .; D gene: TRBD2; CDR3 DNA: TGTGCCAGCAGCCTCCGACTAGCGGGAGCTTACAATGAGCAGTTCTTC; CDR3 protein: CASSLRLAGAYNEQFF
V gene: TRBV10-3; J gene: TRBJ2-5; CDR3 length: 13; clone size: .; D gene: .; CDR3 DNA: TGTGCCTCCAGGGCTGAGGCCGAAGAGACCCAGTACTTC; CDR3 protein: CASRAEAEETQYF
V gene: TRBV29-1; J gene: TRBJ2-7; CDR3 length: 13; clone size: .; D gene: TRBD1; CDR3 DNA: TGCAGCGTCAAAAAAACAGGGGGGTACGAGCAGTACTTC; CDR3 protein: CSVKKTGGYEQYF
V gene: TRBV2; J gene: TRBJ2-7; CDR3 length: 14; clone size: .; D gene: TRBD2; CDR3 DNA: TGTGCCAGCAGCCGGTTTGGCGGGAGCGGGGAGCAGTACTTC; CDR3 protein: CASSRFGGSGEQYF
V gene: TRBV7-6; J gene: TRBJ1-5; CDR3 length: 16; clone size: few; D gene: .; CDR3 DNA: TGTGCCAGCAGCTTAGGCTGGGGTCCAAAATCGGGGCCCCAGCATTTT; CDR3 protein: CASSLGWGPKSGPQHF
V gene: TRBV7-8; J gene: TRBJ2-1; CDR3 length: 15; clone size: many; D gene: .; CDR3 DNA: TGTGCCAGCAGCACACAGGGTAGATTTGACAATGAGCAGTTCTTC; CDR3 protein: CASSTQGRFDNEQFF
V gene: TRBV29-1; J gene: TRBJ2-1; CDR3 length: 15; clone size: .; D gene: .; CDR3 DNA: TGCAGCGTTGAGACATCGATAGGGGGTTACAATGAGCAGTTCTTC; CDR3 protein: CSVETSIGGYNEQFF
V gene: TRBV4-3; J gene: TRBJ2-1; CDR3 length: 16; clone size: .; D gene: .; CDR3 DNA: TGCGCCAGCAGCTCCGTTCGGGGGGCGGATTACAATGAGCAGTTCTTC; CDR3 protein: CASSSVRGADYNEQFF
V gene: TRBV2; J gene: TRBJ1-1; CDR3 length: 16; clone size: few; D gene: .; CDR3 DNA: TGTGCCAGCAGTGAATTTCAGGGTCGAAGCAAGGCTGAAGCTTTCTTT; CDR3 protein: CASSEFQGRSKAEAFF
V gene: TRBV29-1; J gene: TRBJ1-1; CDR3 length: 10; clone size: few; D gene: .; CDR3 DNA: TGCAGCGTGGGCCACACTGAAGCTTTCTTT; CDR3 protein: CSVGHTEAFF
V gene: TRBV12-3/TRBV12-4; J gene: TRBJ2-3; CDR3 length: 12; clone size: few; D gene: .; CDR3 DNA: TGTGCCAGCAGTTCTCTTTCAGATACGCAGTATTTT; CDR3 protein: CASSSLSDTQYF
V gene: TRBV4-1; J gene: TRBJ1-5; CDR3 length: 15; clone size: few; D gene: .; CDR3 DNA: TGCGCCAGCAGCCGGACGACAGGTAGCAATCAGCCCCAGCATTTT; CDR3 protein: CASSRTTGSNQPQHF
V gene: TRBV27; J gene: TRBJ2-3; CDR3 length: 13; clone size: .; D gene: .; CDR3 DNA: TGTGCCAGCAGTCGGAGTAGGACAGATACGCAGTATTTT; CDR3 protein: CASSRSRTDTQYF
V gene: TRBV7-9; J gene: TRBJ2-1; CDR3 length: 17; clone size: .; D gene: TRBD2; CDR3 DNA: TGTGCCAGCGTTCTAGGTTCCGGGGAGGGCCGCTACAATGAGCAGTTCTTC; CDR3 protein: CASVLGSGEGRYNEQFF
V gene: TRBV28; J gene: TRBJ2-7; CDR3 length: 13; clone size: few; D gene: .; CDR3 DNA: TGTGCCAGCAGTAGAGCGGCCTCTTACGAGCAGTACTTC; CDR3 protein: CASSRAASYEQYF
V gene: TRBV3-1; J gene: TRBJ1-1; CDR3 length: 14; clone size: few; D gene: .; CDR3 DNA: TGTGCCAGCAGCCAGGGTTGGGGGGACACTGAAGCTTTCTTT; CDR3 protein: CASSQGWGDTEAFF
V gene: TRBV19; J gene: TRBJ2-2; CDR3 length: 15; clone size: few; D gene: .; CDR3 DNA: .; CDR3 protein: CASSMLLNTGELFFF
V gene: TRBV9; J gene: TRBJ1-6; CDR3 length: 14; clone size: .; D gene: .; CDR3 DNA: TGTGCCAGCAGCGCGGGACGGTCGAATTCACCCCTCCACTTT; CDR3 protein: CASSAGRSNSPLHF
V gene: TRBV11-3; J gene: TRBJ2-1; CDR3 length: 14; clone size: few; D gene: .; CDR3 DNA: TGTGCCAGCAGCCAGGGTGACCCCTACAATGAGCAGTTCTTC; CDR3 protein: CASSQGDPYNEQFF
V gene: TRBV4-3; J gene: TRBJ2-1; CDR3 length: 15; clone size: few; D gene: .; CDR3 DNA: TGCGCCAGCAGCCAAGTTGCCAGACCCTACAATGAGCAGTTCTTC; CDR3 protein: CASSQVARPYNEQFF
V gene: TRBV20-1; J gene: TRBJ2-5; CDR3 length: 16; clone size: few; D gene: .; CDR3 DNA: TGCAGTGCTTGGCTCGGGGAGGGGGCCGCGTGGGAGACCCAGTACTTC; CDR3 protein: CSAWLGEGAAWETQYF
V gene: TRBV7-3; J gene: TRBJ2-2; CDR3 length: 16; clone size: .; D gene: TRBD2; CDR3 DNA: TGTGCCAGCAGCTTATATGGGACTAGCGGCACCGGGGAGCTGTTTTTT; CDR3 protein: CASSLYGTSGTGELFF
V gene: TRBV7-8; J gene: TRBJ2-7; CDR3 length: 18; clone size: .; D gene: TRBD1; CDR3 DNA: TGTGCCAGCAGCTTAGCGAGGTACAGGGGGACTCATTCCTACGAGCAGTACTTC; CDR3 protein: CASSLARYRGTHSYEQYF
V gene: TRBV11-3; J gene: TRBJ2-2; CDR3 length: 16; clone size: .; D gene: .; CDR3 DNA: TGTGCCAGCAGCTTAGTTGCTATCACGAACACCGGGGAGCTGTTTTTT; CDR3 protein: CASSLVAITNTGELFF
V gene: TRBV9; J gene: TRBJ2-2; CDR3 length: 12; clone size: few; D gene: .; CDR3 DNA: TGTGCCAGCAGCGTTGAGGCCGGGGAGCTGTTTTTT; CDR3 protein: CASSVEAGELFF
V gene: TRBV27; J gene: TRBJ2-7; CDR3 length: 12; clone size: few; D gene: .; CDR3 DNA: TGTGCCAGCGGACTAACGATTTACGAGCAGTACTTC; CDR3 protein: CASGLTIYEQYF
V gene: TRBV7-8; J gene: TRBJ1-1; CDR3 length: 15; clone size: .; D gene: .; CDR3 DNA: TGTGCCAGCAGCCATAGGGCCCCGCGGAACACTGAAGCTTTCTTT; CDR3 protein: CASSHRAPRNTEAFF
V gene: TRBV7-9; J gene: TRBJ2-5; CDR3 length: 14; clone size: few; D gene: .; CDR3 DNA: TGTGCCAGCAGCGATGGGACCCTAAGTAAGACCCAGTACTTC; CDR3 protein: CASSDGTLSKTQYF
V gene: TRBV12-3/TRBV12-4; J gene: TRBJ2-1; CDR3 length: 17; clone size: few; D gene: TRBD2; CDR3 DNA: TGTGCCAGCAGTTCCCCAGAGAGCGGGAGCACAGGCAATGAGCAGTTCTTC; CDR3 protein: CASSSPESGSTGNEQFF
V gene: TRBV7-6; J gene: TRBJ1-1; CDR3 length: 14; clone size: .; D gene: .; CDR3 DNA: TGTGCCAGCAGCGCCCGACAGGCGAACACTGAAGCTTTCTTT; CDR3 protein: CASSARQANTEAFF
V gene: TRBV27; J gene: TRBJ2-7; CDR3 length: 12; clone size: few; D gene: .; CDR3 DNA: TGTGCCAGCGCCGGGGCGGAGTACGAGCAGTACTTC; CDR3 protein: CASAGAEYEQYF
V gene: TRBV29-1; J gene: TRBJ2-2; CDR3 length: 15; clone size: .; D gene: TRBD2; CDR3 DNA: TGCAGCGTTGAGCTAGCGGGAGGGCCTATCGGGGAGCTGTTTTTT; CDR3 protein: CSVELAGGPIGELFF
V gene: TRBV4-3; J gene: TRBJ2-5; CDR3 length: 14; clone size: .; D gene: .; CDR3 DNA: TGCGCCAGCAGCCAAGGGACGGGGTGGGAGACCCAGTACTTC; CDR3 protein: CASSQGTGWETQYF
V gene: TRBV6-5; J gene: TRBJ2-2; CDR3 length: 13; clone size: .; D gene: .; CDR3 DNA: TGTGCCAGCAGTTATGGTTCCACCGGGGAGCTGTTTTTT; CDR3 protein: CASSYGSTGELFF
V gene: TRBV11-3; J gene: TRBJ2-3; CDR3 length: 14; clone size: .; D gene: .; CDR3 DNA: TGTGCCAGCAGCTTAGGCTTGGGCTCAGATACGCAGTATTTT; CDR3 protein: CASSLGLGSDTQYF